This T cell receptor (beta chain) appears in the sequencing data of a study of vaccination effects on CD4 cells after COVID-19. Study-wide points: After vaccination, at late timepoints, clones induced by infection and by vaccine contracted markedly.

The CDR3 has 13 residues. Germline CDR1 and CDR2: MNHEY and SVGEGT. Trimming took 5 bases from V and 1 from J, leaving 8 bases between them. With regard to this clone: Its target is not known.

Data came from immunoSEQ multiplex PCR; TCRdb stores just in-frame clones and leaves some out. Found here are about 64,000 clones, about 73% of them singletons; the top ten hold 2%. ViraFEST assay sequencing came after antigen-specific CD4+ T cells were expanded with viral peptide pools. Scientists isolated CD4+ T cells after a roughly 10-day culture period ended. Vaccination of participants consisted of two doses of either the BNT162b2 or mRNA-1273 vaccine. Nucleocapsid antibodies were negative in the vaccine recipients, who had never had SARS-CoV-2 infection. IL-2 at roughly 9.7 IU/ml and peptides at 10 ug/ml were added to cultured PBMC, approximately 2 million per well. Half-medium changes using IL-2 medium occurred on days 3 and 7.

This material consisted of CD4+ T cells from PBMCs cultured with HCoV-OC43 spike peptides, taken after COVID-19 vaccination. Subset described: HCoV-OC43 spike overlapping peptide pool stimulation. This chain links TRBV6-2 or TRBV6-3 with TRBJ1-1; unclear D gene. This sequence was found in a human donor who received a COVID-19 vaccine. CDR3 protein: CASSKEKNTEAFF. CDR3 DNA sequence: TGTGCCAGCAGTAAAGAGAAGAACACTGAAGCTTTCTTT.